The 10 T cell receptor beta chains reported below all come from one sample, sequenced in a study of ipilimumab plus nivolumab after autologous stem cell transplantation. Sequenced by immunoSEQ multiplex PCR; TCRdb stores in-frame clones only, minus some. The sample shows 1,500 to 2,000 clones, around 81% of them seen only once. The source material was PBMCs, sampled in a trial of ipilimumab plus nivolumab as post-transplant consolidation. All receptors derive from a female donor with multiple myeloma.

In this sample, this clone is large. The V gene is TRBV16, the J gene TRBJ1-4, with D perhaps TRBD1 (5 bases). V dropped 1 base and J dropped 7 bases, with 10 bases sitting between them. CDR3 length equals 14 residues. Looked up from germline, CDR1 is KGHSY and CDR2 is FQNENV. The CDR3 region is CASSQLGGTEKLFF. CDR3 sequence (DNA): TGTGCCAGCAGCCAATTGGGCGGGACTGAAAAACTGTTTTTT.

V gene TRBV7-9 combines with J gene TRBJ1-1; D uncertain. The CDR3 totals 13 residues. CDR1 is SEHNR, CDR2 FQNEAQ, per germline (reference sequence). Trimming pared 2 bases from V and 1 base from J, leaving 5 bases between. The CDR3 spells CASSLTGNTEAFF. The DNA of the CDR3 is TGTGCCAGCAGCTTAACGGGGAACACTGAAGCTTTCTTT. Full variable domain (outside the CDR3, taken from reference TRBV7-9 and TRBJ1-1): DTGVSQNPRHKITKRGQNVTFRCDPISEHNRLYWYRQTLGQGPEFLTYFQNEAQLEKSRLLSDRFSAERPKGSFSTLEIQRTEQGDSAMYLCASSLTGNTEAFFGQGTRLTVV.

The chain uses TRBV4-3 and TRBJ2-7; possible D gene TRBD1, 6 bases. The CDR3 is made up of 17 amino acids. V dropped 0 bases and J dropped 2 bases, with 17 bases sitting between them. Germline-derived CDR1 and CDR2 are LGHNA and YSLEER. CDR3 loop: CASSQELQGTQAYEQYF. In DNA, the CDR3 is TGCGCCAGCAGCCAAGAACTACAGGGCACCCAGGCCTACGAGCAGTACTTC.

The genes are TRBV4-1 and TRBJ1-2, with a tentative D call TRBD1 (5 bases). The CDR3 is made up of 16 amino acids. Per germline, CDR1 MGHRA and CDR2 YSYEKL. V lost 3 bases and J lost 4, with 18 bases in between. For the CDR3, the DNA is TGCGCCAGCAGCCAGGACACGAACCGAAAGACCTATGGCTACACCTTC. Its protein product is CASSQDTNRKTYGYTF.

The chain carries TRBV9 and TRBJ1-1; D gene uncertain. The CDR3 runs 15 residues. Trimming took 3 bases from V and 1 from J, leaving 13 bases between them. Germline CDR1 reads SGDLS; CDR2 reads YYNGEE. CDR3: CASSAEGTWNTEAFF. CDR3 DNA sequence: TGTGCCAGCAGCGCGGAGGGAACTTGGAACACTGAAGCTTTCTTT.

V usage is TRBV5-4 and J usage is TRBJ2-1; D remains ambiguous. This CDR3 region has 15 residues. Trimming stripped 2 bases from V and 3 bases from J, with 12 bases between. Germline V gene lookup returns CDR1 SGHNT and CDR2 YYREEE (reference sequence). Written as DNA, the CDR3 is TGTGCCAGCAGCTTCTCCGAGACTGACTACAATGAGCAGTTCTTC. It codes for CASSFSETDYNEQFF.

This clone has more than one count but fewer than ten. In the same sample, other DNA sequences code for this CDR3. DNA for the CDR3: TGCGCCAGCAGCTTGGAGGCAGGGGGCAGCTACGAGCAGTACTTC. As protein: CASSLEAGGSYEQYF. The chain joins TRBV5-1 to TRBJ2-7, with TRBD1 identical over 8 bases. The CDR3 sequence is 15 residues long. Germline V gives CDR1 SGHRS, CDR2 YFSETQ. The V segment lost 0 bases and the J segment 3 bases; nucleotides outside the gene matches: 5.

This clone was observed once. The chain links TRBV2 to TRBJ2-7; 9 nucleotides align to TRBD1. CDR3 size: 14 residues. Losses at the gene ends were 6 bases for V and 6 bases for J; bases not matched to a gene: 9. Germline assignment: CDR1 SNHLY and CDR2 FYNNEI. CDR3 sequence reads: CASREGTGTSEQYF. CDR3 nucleotides: TGTGCCAGCAGGGAGGGGACAGGGACTTCCGAGCAGTACTTC.

The chain is built from TRBV7-9 and TRBJ2-6; 7 bases are a match to TRBD1. The CDR3 covers 17 residues. J lost 2 bases, V lost 5 bases, and 9 bases had no gene match. CDR1 SEHNR and CDR2 FQNEAQ come from the germline V gene (reference sequence). As DNA, the CDR3 is TGTGCCAGCAGCCCAACTCAGACAGGGCCTGGGGCCAACGTCCTGACTTTC. It encodes CASSPTQTGPGANVLTF.

This clone has a handful of counts. The chain couples TRBV4-3 to TRBJ2-3; maybe TRBD1 (6 bases). CDR1 and CDR2 from the germline V gene are LGHNA and YSLEER. This CDR3 has 16 amino acids. V shed 1 base and J shed 4 bases, with 15 bases lying between them. CDR3 nucleotides: TGCGCCAGCAGCCAAGGTCGAGGGGGAGTGGCAGATACGCAGTATTTT. Protein: CASSQGRGGVADTQYF.